The next 25 T cell receptor beta chains were all read from a single sample in a study of blood T cell repertoires in COVID-19 (TCRdb year 2020). The method behind the library was the immunoSEQ multiplex PCR assay. TCRdb retrieved this table from immuneACCESS and kept in-frame rearrangements only. Not all clones are present; in checked studies, unresolved V genes account for under half, and no reason is known for the remainder. The sample records 250,000 to 300,000 clones, about 88% of which are singletons. Approximately 13% of the sample is taken by the ten largest. Source material: peripheral blood. Receptor source: a woman between 55 and 75 years old with acute or convalescent COVID-19.

The chain is built from TRBV7-2 and TRBJ1-5, with D possibly being TRBD1 (5 bases). Deletions cut 1 base from V and 9 bases from J, with 19 bases between. This CDR3 contains 16 residues. Germline V gives CDR1 SGHTA, CDR2 FQGNSA. The CDR3, as DNA: TGTGCCAGCAGCTTAGAGTCTGGCAGGGCAGATTCGCCCCAGCATTTT. The encoded protein is CASSLESGRADSPQHF.

The rearrangement uses TRBV19 and TRBJ1-5; 9 bases align to TRBD1. Looked up from germline, CDR1 is LNHDA and CDR2 is SQIVND (reference sequence). The length of the CDR3 is 18 residues. Germline trimming cut 5 bases from V and 2 bases from J; bases unmatched to any gene: 13. The CDR3: CASSSPGTGFKRNQPQHF. As DNA, the CDR3 is TGTGCCAGTAGTTCCCCCGGGACAGGGTTCAAACGCAATCAGCCCCAGCATTTT.

The CDR3: CASSLAKVAGGGRSYNEQFF. The CDR3 nucleotides are TGCGCCAGCAGCTTGGCCAAGGTAGCGGGAGGGGGACGCTCCTACAATGAGCAGTTCTTC. The chain employs TRBV5-1 and TRBJ2-1; TRBD2 matches at 11 bases. Unmatched junction bases numbered 11, after V lost 0 bases and J lost 0 bases. Germline-derived CDR1 and CDR2 are SGHRS and YFSETQ. The CDR3 has 20 amino acids.

This chain links TRBV27 with TRBJ2-1; D might be TRBD2 (6 bases). The CDR3 has 18 amino acids. In germline, CDR1 is MNHEY, CDR2 SMNVEV (reference sequence). The V gene lost 0 bases and the J gene lost 10 bases, with 25 bases spanning the gap. The CDR3 DNA reads as TGTGCCAGCAGTTTATCCTTTTCCCCGGCGGGAAAGGTTCCCGAGCAGTTCTTC. This encodes CASSLSFSPAGKVPEQFF.

The CDR3 coding sequence is TGTGCCAGCAGCCAAGATCGGTTTGAAGCTTTCTTT. It yields the protein CASSQDRFEAFF. The J gene is TRBJ1-1, the V gene TRBV14; D is uncertain. Trimming removed 0 bases from V and 7 bases from J, with 6 bases in between. The germline V gene encodes CDR1 SGHDN and CDR2 FVKESK. This CDR3 has 12 residues.

This chain links TRBV18 with TRBJ1-4; D possibly corresponds to TRBD1 (5 bases). This CDR3 comprises 15 residues. V shed 3 bases and J shed 0 bases, with 8 bases lying between them. Germline V lookup: CDR1 KGHSH, CDR2 LQKENI. The CDR3: CASSPDSTTNEKLFF. As DNA, the CDR3 is TGTGCCAGCTCACCCGACAGCACAACTAATGAAAAACTGTTTTTT.

The chain combines TRBV3-1 (or the pseudogene TRBV3-2) with TRBJ2-7, with 7 bases identical to TRBD1. The germline V gene has CDR1 LGHDT and CDR2 YNNKEL (reference sequence). J lost 5 bases, V lost 3 bases, and 13 bases had no gene match. The CDR3 spans 16 residues. Here the CDR3 DNA reads TGTGCCAGCAGCCATCCTCAGGACAGGCGGCCGGACGAGCAGTACTTC. Protein sequence: CASSHPQDRRPDEQYF.

This chain connects TRBV5-1 to TRBJ1-6; TRBD1 matches at 7 bases. The CDR3 has 16 amino acids. Trimming took 2 bases from V and 9 from J; bases not matched to a gene: 11. Germline CDR1 reads SGHRS; CDR2 reads YFSETQ. CDR3 nucleotide sequence: TGCGCCAGCAGCTTAGGGACAGTGGATTCCGGTTCACCCCTCCACTTT. It encodes CASSLGTVDSGSPLHF.

The CDR3 DNA is TGTGCCAGCAGCGTTGGCGGCTACTATGGCTACACCTTC. Translation: CASSVGGYYGYTF. V usage is TRBV9 and J usage is TRBJ1-2; D call uncertain. This CDR3 spans 13 amino acids. V lost 2 bases to trimming and J lost 3 bases, with 8 bases between them. Germline lookup yields CDR1 SGDLS and CDR2 YYNGEE.

The chain is built from TRBV19 and TRBJ1-5, with 7 bases that match TRBD1. V trimming: 8 bases; J trimming: 0 bases; junction bases outside the gene matches: 13. This CDR3 contains 17 residues. The germline V gene encodes CDR1 LNHDA and CDR2 SQIVND (reference sequence). The CDR3 sequence is CASFSSRDSFSNQPQHF. CDR3 bases: TGTGCCAGTTTCAGCTCCCGGGACAGCTTTAGCAATCAGCCCCAGCATTTT.

The genes are TRBV24-1 and TRBJ2-3; D is perhaps TRBD1 (6 bases). V lost 4 bases to trimming and J lost 4 bases, with 20 bases between them. The CDR3 totals 17 residues. Germline V gene data show CDR1 as KGHDR and CDR2 as SFDVKD. This chain's CDR3 is CATSDLPGQDGADTQYF. DNA of the CDR3: TGTGCCACCAGTGACCTGCCGGGACAAGACGGCGCAGATACGCAGTATTTT.

The gene calls are TRBV5-1 and TRBJ2-2, with a possible D match to TRBD1 (6 bases). The V and J ends lost 4 bases and 2 bases respectively, with 12 bases between them. Germline CDR1 is SGHRS and CDR2 is YFSETQ. This CDR3 comprises 15 residues. CDR3 sequence (DNA): TGCGCCAGCAGCCCAGGACAGACCAACACCGGGGAGCTGTTTTTT. It codes for CASSPGQTNTGELFF.

This chain uses TRBV5-8 with TRBJ2-3; TRBD2 matches 9 bases. Looked up from germline, CDR1 is SGHTS and CDR2 is YDEGEE. This CDR3 is built from 16 residues. Trimming at V came to 4 bases and at J to 4 bases, leaving 10 bases not matched to a gene. CDR3 bases: TGTGCCAGCAGCCTAACGCCGGGACTAGCAGCAGATACGCAGTATTTT. Translating gives CASSLTPGLAADTQYF.

The rearrangement links TRBV25-1 to TRBJ2-5, with TRBD2 matching 9 bases. V shed 3 bases and J 2 bases; nucleotides not matched to a gene: 7. Per the germline V gene, CDR1 is MGHDK and CDR2 is SYGVNS. This CDR3 region has 16 residues. CDR3 loop: CASSDVGLAGQETQYF. CDR3 coding DNA: TGTGCCAGCAGTGATGTCGGTCTAGCGGGGCAAGAGACCCAGTACTTC.

The chain is built from TRBV28 and TRBJ1-2, with a possible D match to TRBD1 (6 bases). The CDR3 runs 13 residues. Germline CDR1 and CDR2: MDHEN and SYDVKM. V was clipped by 5 bases and J by 4 bases, with 11 bases between them. The chain's CDR3 is CASSPGAGYGYTF. DNA for the CDR3: TGTGCCAGCAGTCCAGGGGCGGGCTATGGCTACACCTTC.

Remarks on this clone: The same CDR3 is also encoded by other DNA sequences in this sample. V usage is TRBV7-3 and J usage is TRBJ2-3; TRBD2 aligns across 9 bases. V lost 5 bases to trimming and J lost 4 bases; unmatched junction nucleotides: 22. The CDR3 covers 20 residues. Germline V CDR1 and CDR2: SGHTA, FQGTGA. For the CDR3, the DNA is TGTGCCAGCAGCCAGAGGCCTACTGGGGCGGGCGGGGGGGGCGCAGATACGCAGTATTTT. It encodes CASSQRPTGAGGGGADTQYF.

The CDR3 DNA sequence: TGTGCCAGCAGCTCGCAGGGTTTTAATTACGAGCAGTACTTC. Its protein product is CASSSQGFNYEQYF. This chain joins TRBV7-9 and TRBJ2-7, with D perhaps TRBD1 (5 bases). CDR1 and CDR2 (germline): SEHNR, FQNEAQ (reference sequence). CDR3 length: 14 amino acids. Trimming removed 4 bases at V and 4 bases at J, with 14 bases between.

The V call is TRBV28, the J call TRBJ2-7, with 10 nucleotides matching TRBD1. With V trimmed by 3 bases and J by 0 bases, 5 bases remained unmatched. Germline CDR1 is MDHEN and CDR2 is SYDVKM. This CDR3 comprises 16 residues. The CDR3 region has the DNA TGTGCCAGCAGTTTGCCGGGGACAGGGGTCTCCTACGAGCAGTACTTC. Protein sequence: CASSLPGTGVSYEQYF.

The V gene is TRBV3-1 (or the pseudogene TRBV3-2), the J gene TRBJ1-2, with 8 bases lining up with TRBD1. The ends lost 5 bases at V and 1 base at J; junction bases unmatched: 3. Germline V gene lookup returns CDR1 LGHDT and CDR2 YNNKEL (reference sequence). The CDR3 spans 14 residues. The CDR3 DNA sequence: TGTGCCAGCAGCGGACAGGGAGGTAACTATGGCTACACCTTC. As protein: CASSGQGGNYGYTF.

The chain combines TRBV6-2 or TRBV6-3 with TRBJ1-6; TRBD1 agrees at 7 bases. The germline CDR1 and CDR2 sequences are MNHEY and SVGEGT. CDR3 length equals 15 residues. J lost 7 bases, V lost 4 bases, and 7 bases had no gene match. CDR3 bases: TGTGCCAGCAGTTTGACCGGGACAGCAAATTCACCCCTCCACTTT. Translation: CASSLTGTANSPLHF.

In regard to this clone: Other nucleotide sequences from this sample produce the same CDR3. The rearrangement joins TRBV12-3 or TRBV12-4 to TRBJ1-2, with TRBD1 matching over 7 bases. The V gene end was trimmed by 2 bases and the J gene end by 7 bases; junction bases not matched to a gene: 4. The CDR3 has 13 residues. The CDR3 DNA is TGTGCCAGCAGTTTAACAGGGGCAGGTGGCTACACCTTC. Its protein product is CASSLTGAGGYTF.

This clone was seen once. V gene TRBV11-2 combines with J gene TRBJ1-3, with 9 positions matching TRBD1. Germline V gene lookup returns CDR1 SGHAT and CDR2 FQNNGV. Trimming removed 3 bases from V and 0 bases from J; junction bases left unmatched: 3. This CDR3 is 16 amino acids long. The CDR3 sequence: CASSLDRGHSGNTIYF. The CDR3 bases are TGTGCCAGCAGCTTGGACAGGGGCCACTCTGGAAACACCATATATTTT.

J is TRBJ2-1 and V is TRBV6-1; maybe TRBD1 (5 bases). The CDR3 is made up of 16 amino acids. V lost 6 bases and J 0 bases, leaving 15 bases between the germline ends. CDR1 and CDR2 from the germline V gene are MNHNS and SASEGT. DNA for the CDR3: TGTGCCAGCAGCGAACAGAGACAGAGCTCCTACAATGAGCAGTTCTTC. As protein: CASSEQRQSSYNEQFF.

The V gene is TRBV9, the J gene TRBJ2-3; D unresolved. The germline gives CDR1 SGDLS, CDR2 YYNGEE. The V end lost 1 base, the J end lost 4 bases, and 4 bases lay between the germline ends. This CDR3 contains 12 residues. In DNA form, the CDR3 reads TGTGCCAGCAGCGTATCGGCAGATACGCAGTATTTT. Translated, it gives CASSVSADTQYF.

The rearrangement links TRBV14 to TRBJ2-5; 11 bases are shared with TRBD2. The CDR3 loop spans 16 amino acids. The trim removed 4 bases at V and 1 base at J, leaving 5 bases unmatched. In germline, CDR1 is SGHDN, CDR2 FVKESK. CDR3 coding DNA: TGTGCCAGCAGCCCGTGGACTAGCGGGCGCCAAGAGACCCAGTACTTC. Protein product: CASSPWTSGRQETQYF.